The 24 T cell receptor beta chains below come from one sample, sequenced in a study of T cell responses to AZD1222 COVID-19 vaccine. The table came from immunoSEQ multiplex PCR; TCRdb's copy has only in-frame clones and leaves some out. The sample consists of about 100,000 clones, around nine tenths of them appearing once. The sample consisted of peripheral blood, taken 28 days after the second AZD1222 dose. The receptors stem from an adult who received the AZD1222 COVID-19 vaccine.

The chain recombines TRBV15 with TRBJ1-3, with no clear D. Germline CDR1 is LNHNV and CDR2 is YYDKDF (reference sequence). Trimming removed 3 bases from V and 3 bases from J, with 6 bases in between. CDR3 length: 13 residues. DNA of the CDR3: TGTGCCACCAGCAGGGTAGTTGGAAACACCATATATTTT. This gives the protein CATSRVVGNTIYF.

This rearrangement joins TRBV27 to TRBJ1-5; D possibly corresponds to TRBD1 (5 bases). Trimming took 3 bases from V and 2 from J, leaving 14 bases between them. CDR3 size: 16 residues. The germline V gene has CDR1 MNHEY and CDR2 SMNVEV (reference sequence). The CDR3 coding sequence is TGTGCCAGCAGTTTTGGGGCGGGCCGCCGCAATCAGCCCCAGCATTTT. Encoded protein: CASSFGAGRRNQPQHF.

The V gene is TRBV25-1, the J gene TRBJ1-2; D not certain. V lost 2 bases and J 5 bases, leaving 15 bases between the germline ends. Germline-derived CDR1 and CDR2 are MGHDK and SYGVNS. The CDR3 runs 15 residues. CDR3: CASSEEAAAPYGYTF. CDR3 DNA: TGTGCCAGCAGTGAAGAAGCTGCCGCCCCGTATGGCTACACCTTC.

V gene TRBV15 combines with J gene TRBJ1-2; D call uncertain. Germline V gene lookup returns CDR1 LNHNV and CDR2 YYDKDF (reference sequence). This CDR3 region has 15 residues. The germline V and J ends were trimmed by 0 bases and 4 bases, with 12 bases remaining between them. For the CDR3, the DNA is TGTGCCACCAGCAGAGATCGAGGGCAGGTCTATGGCTACACCTTC. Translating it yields CATSRDRGQVYGYTF.

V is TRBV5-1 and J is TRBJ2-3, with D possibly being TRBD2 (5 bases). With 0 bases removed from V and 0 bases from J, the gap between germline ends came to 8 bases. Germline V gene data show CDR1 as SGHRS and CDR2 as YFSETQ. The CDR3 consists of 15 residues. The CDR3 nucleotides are TGCGCCAGCAGCTTGGTCCCGGGGAGCACAGATACGCAGTATTTT. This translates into CASSLVPGSTDTQYF. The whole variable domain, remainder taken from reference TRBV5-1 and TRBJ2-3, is KAGVTQTPRYLIKTRGQQVTLSCSPISGHRSVSWYQQTPGQGLQFLFEYFSETQRNKGNFPGRFSGRQFSNSRSEMNVSTLELGDSALYLCASSLVPGSTDTQYFGPGTRLTVL.

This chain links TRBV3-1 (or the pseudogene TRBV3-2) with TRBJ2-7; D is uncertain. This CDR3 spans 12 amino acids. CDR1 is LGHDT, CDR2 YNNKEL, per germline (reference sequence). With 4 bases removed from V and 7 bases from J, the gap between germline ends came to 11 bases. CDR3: CASSLGPWEQYF. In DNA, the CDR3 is TGTGCCAGCAGCCTAGGGCCGTGGGAGCAGTACTTC.

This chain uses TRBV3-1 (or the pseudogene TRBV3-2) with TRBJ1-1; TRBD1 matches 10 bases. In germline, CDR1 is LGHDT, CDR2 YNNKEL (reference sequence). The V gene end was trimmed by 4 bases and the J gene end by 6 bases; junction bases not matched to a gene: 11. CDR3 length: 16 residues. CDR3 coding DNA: TGTGCCAGCAGCCCATCCGACAGGGGGCGAAACTCTGAAGCTTTCTTT. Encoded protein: CASSPSDRGRNSEAFF.

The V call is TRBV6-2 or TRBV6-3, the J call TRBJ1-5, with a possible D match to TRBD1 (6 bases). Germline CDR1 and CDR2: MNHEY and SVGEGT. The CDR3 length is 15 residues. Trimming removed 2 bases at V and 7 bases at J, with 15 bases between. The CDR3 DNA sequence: TGTGCCAGCAGTTACGGGGGGCAGGGAGGCCAGCCCCAGCATTTT. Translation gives CASSYGGQGGQPQHF.

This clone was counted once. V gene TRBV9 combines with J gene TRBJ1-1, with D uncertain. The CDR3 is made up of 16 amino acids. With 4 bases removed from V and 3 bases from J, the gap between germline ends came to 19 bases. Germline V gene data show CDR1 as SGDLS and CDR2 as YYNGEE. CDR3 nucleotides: TGTGCCAGCAGCCGATTCGGGAGGGAAGGTTACACTGAAGCTTTCTTT. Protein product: CASSRFGREGYTEAFF.

CDR3 in amino acids: CASSLDGGSYEQYF. CDR3 DNA sequence: TGTGCCAGCAGCTTAGACGGGGGCTCCTACGAGCAGTACTTC. The V and J genes are TRBV7-6 and TRBJ2-7; weak D call: TRBD2 (6 bases). Per the germline V gene, CDR1 is SGHVS and CDR2 is FNYEAQ. The CDR3 length is 14 residues. The V end lost 1 base, the J end lost 0 bases, and 7 bases lay between the germline ends.

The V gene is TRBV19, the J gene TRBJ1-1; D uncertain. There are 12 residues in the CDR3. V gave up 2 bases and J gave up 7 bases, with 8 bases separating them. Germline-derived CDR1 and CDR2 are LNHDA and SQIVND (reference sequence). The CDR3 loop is CASSIYGIEAFF. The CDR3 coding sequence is TGTGCCAGTAGTATATATGGGATTGAAGCTTTCTTT.

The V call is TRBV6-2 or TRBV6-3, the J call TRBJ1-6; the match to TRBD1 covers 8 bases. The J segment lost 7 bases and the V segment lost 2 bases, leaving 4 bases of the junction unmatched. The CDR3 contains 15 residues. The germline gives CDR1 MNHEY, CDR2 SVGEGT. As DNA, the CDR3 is TGTGCCAGCAGTTACCTCAGGGGGCAGAATTCACCCCTCCACTTT. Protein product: CASSYLRGQNSPLHF.

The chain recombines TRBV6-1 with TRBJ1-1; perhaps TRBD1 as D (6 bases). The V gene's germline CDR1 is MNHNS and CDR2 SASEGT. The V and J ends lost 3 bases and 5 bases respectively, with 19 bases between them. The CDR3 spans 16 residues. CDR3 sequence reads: CASSERGGLVGTEAFF. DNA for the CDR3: TGTGCCAGCAGTGAGAGAGGGGGACTAGTGGGGACTGAAGCTTTCTTT.

CDR3: CASSSNLTPGTIYF. The CDR3 DNA reads as TGTGCCAGCAGCTCGAACTTAACCCCAGGCACCATATATTTT. The chain recombines TRBV5-4 with TRBJ1-3; D not resolved. V gave up 3 bases and J gave up 9 bases, with 16 bases separating them. CDR1 and CDR2 from the germline V gene are SGHNT and YYREEE (reference sequence). The CDR3 is made up of 14 amino acids.

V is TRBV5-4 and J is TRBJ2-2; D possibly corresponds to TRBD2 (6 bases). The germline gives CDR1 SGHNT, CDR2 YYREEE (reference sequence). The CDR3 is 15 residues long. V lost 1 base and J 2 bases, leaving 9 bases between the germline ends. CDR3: CASSLKGLNTGELFF. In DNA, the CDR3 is TGTGCCAGCAGCTTGAAGGGACTCAACACCGGGGAGCTGTTTTTT. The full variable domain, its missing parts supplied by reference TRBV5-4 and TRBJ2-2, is ETGVTQSPTHLIKTRGQQVTLRCSSQSGHNTVSWYQQALGQGPQFIFQYYREEENGRGNFPPRFSGLQFPNYSSELNVNALELDDSALYLCASSLKGLNTGELFFGEGSRLTVL.

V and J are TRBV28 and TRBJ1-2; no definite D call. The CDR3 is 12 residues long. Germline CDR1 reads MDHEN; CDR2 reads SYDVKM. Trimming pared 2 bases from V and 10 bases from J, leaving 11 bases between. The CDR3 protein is CASSLAGGNYTF. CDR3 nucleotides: TGTGCCAGCAGTTTAGCAGGAGGAAACTACACCTTC.

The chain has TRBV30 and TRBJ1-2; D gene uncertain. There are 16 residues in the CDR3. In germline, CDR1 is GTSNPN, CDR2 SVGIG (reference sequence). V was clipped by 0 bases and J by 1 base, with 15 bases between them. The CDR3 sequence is CAWSVPTTLHNYGYTF. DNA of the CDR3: TGTGCCTGGAGTGTACCAACGACGCTTCATAACTATGGCTACACCTTC.

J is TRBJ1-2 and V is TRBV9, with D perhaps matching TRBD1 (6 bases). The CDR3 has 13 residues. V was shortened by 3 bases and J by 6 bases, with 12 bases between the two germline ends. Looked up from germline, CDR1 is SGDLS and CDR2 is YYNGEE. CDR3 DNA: TGTGCCAGCAGCGCTGACAGGACGGATGGCTACACCTTC. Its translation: CASSADRTDGYTF.

The DNA of the CDR3 is TGTGCCAGCAGTTTAGGGAACACTGAAGCTTTCTTT. It yields the protein CASSLGNTEAFF. The chain combines TRBV27 with TRBJ1-1; D gene ambiguous. Germline V gives CDR1 MNHEY, CDR2 SMNVEV (reference sequence). This CDR3 spans 12 amino acids. The ends were cut back, 2 bases at V and 1 base at J, with 2 bases in the middle.

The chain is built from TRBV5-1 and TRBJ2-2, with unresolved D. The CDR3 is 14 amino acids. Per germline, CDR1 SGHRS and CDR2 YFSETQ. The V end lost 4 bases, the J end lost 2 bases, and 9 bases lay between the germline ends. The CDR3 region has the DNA TGCGCCAGCAGCCCCAAGGGAAACACCGGGGAGCTGTTTTTT. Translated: CASSPKGNTGELFF.

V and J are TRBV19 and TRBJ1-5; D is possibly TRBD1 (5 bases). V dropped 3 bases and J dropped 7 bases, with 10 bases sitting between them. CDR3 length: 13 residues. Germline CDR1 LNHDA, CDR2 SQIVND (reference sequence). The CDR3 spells CASSIQGGQPQHF. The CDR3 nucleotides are TGTGCCAGTAGTATCCAGGGAGGCCAGCCCCAGCATTTT.

DNA for the CDR3: TGTGCCAGCAGTGGGCTCGGGACAGGCGTAACTGAAGCTTTCTTT. This codes for CASSGLGTGVTEAFF. J is TRBJ1-1 and V is TRBV9; the match to TRBD1 covers 8 bases. This CDR3 comprises 15 residues. V lost 5 bases to trimming and J lost 5 bases; unmatched junction nucleotides: 11. CDR1 is SGDLS, CDR2 YYNGEE, per germline.

The CDR3 loop is CASSSLGRETQYF. The CDR3 region has the DNA TGCGCCAGCAGCTCGCTGGGGAGGGAGACCCAGTACTTC. The chain links TRBV5-1 to TRBJ2-5; perhaps TRBD2 as D (6 bases). Trimming took 3 bases from V and 5 from J, leaving 11 bases between them. The germline V gene has CDR1 SGHRS and CDR2 YFSETQ. There are 13 residues in the CDR3.

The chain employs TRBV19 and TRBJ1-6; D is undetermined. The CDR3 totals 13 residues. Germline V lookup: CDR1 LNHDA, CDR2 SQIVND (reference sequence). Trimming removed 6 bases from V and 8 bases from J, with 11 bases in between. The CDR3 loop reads CASRRRWDSPLHF. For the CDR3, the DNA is TGTGCCAGTAGAAGGAGATGGGATTCACCCCTCCACTTT.